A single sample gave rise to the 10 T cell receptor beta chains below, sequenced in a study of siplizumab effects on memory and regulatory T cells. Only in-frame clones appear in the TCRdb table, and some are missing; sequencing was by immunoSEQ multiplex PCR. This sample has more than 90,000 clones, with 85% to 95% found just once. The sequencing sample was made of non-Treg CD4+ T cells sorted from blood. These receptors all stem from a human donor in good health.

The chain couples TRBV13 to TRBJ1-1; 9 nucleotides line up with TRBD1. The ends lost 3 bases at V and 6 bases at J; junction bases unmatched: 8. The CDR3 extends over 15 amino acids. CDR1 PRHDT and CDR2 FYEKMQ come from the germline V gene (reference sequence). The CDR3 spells CASSFTYRGPAEAFF. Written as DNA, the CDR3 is TGTGCCAGCAGCTTCACTTACAGGGGGCCCGCTGAAGCTTTCTTT.

Written as DNA, the CDR3 is TGTGCCAGCAGCTTCGGCGGGGCCAGTAACACCGGGGAGCTGTTTTTT. Translating it yields CASSFGGASNTGELFF. The V gene is TRBV5-4, the J gene TRBJ2-2, with D possibly being TRBD2 (6 bases). CDR3 length: 16 residues. Germline lookup yields CDR1 SGHNT and CDR2 YYREEE (reference sequence). V lost 2 bases and J lost 2, with 13 bases in between.

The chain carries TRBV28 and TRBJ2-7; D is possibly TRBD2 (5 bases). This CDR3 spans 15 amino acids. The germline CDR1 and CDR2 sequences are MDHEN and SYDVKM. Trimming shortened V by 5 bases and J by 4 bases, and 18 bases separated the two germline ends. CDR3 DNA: TGTGCCAGCAGTGAGATGAAGGGTCGGGGTTACGAGCAGTACTTC. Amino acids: CASSEMKGRGYEQYF.

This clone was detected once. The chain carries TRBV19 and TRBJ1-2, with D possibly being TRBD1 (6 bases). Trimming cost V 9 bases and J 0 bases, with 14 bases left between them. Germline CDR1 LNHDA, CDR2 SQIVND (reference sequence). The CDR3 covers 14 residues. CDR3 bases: TGTGCCAGCACAAGGACAGAAGCTAACTATGGCTACACCTTC. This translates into CASTRTEANYGYTF.

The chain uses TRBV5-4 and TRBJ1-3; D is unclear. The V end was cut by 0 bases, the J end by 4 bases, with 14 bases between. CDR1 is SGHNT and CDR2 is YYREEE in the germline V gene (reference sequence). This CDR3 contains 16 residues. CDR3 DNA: TGTGCCAGCAGCTTGGGGTCCCTACCGACCGGAAACACCATATATTTT. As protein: CASSLGSLPTGNTIYF.

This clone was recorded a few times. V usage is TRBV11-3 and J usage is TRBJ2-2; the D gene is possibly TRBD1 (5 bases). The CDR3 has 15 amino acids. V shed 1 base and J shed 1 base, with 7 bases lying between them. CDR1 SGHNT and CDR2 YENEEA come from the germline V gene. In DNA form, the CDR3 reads TGTGCCAGCAGCTTAGGCGGACAGAACACCGGGGAGCTGTTTTTT. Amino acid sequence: CASSLGGQNTGELFF.

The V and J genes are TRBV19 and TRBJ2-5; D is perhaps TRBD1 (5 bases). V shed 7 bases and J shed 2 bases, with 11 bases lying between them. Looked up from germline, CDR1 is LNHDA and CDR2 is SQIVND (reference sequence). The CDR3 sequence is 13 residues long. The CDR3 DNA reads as TGTGCCAGTAAGCAGGCAGGGCAAGAGACCCAGTACTTC. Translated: CASKQAGQETQYF.

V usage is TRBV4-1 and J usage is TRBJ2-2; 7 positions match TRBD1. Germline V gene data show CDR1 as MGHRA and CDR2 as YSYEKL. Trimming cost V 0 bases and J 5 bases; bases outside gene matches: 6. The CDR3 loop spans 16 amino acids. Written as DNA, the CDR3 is TGCGCCAGCAGCCAAGAGGCAGGGGGAATTACCGGGGAGCTGTTTTTT. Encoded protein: CASSQEAGGITGELFF.

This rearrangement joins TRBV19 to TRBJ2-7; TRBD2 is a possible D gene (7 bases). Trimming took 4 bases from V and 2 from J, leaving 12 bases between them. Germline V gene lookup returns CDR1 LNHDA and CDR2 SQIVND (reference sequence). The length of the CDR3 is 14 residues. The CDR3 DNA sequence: TGTGCCAGTAGTACGTGGGAGGGGGCCTACGAGCAGTACTTC. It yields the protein CASSTWEGAYEQYF.

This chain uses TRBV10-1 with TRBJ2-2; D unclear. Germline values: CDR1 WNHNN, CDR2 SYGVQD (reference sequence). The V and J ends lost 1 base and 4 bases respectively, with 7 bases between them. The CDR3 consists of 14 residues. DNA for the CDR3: TGCGCCAGCAGTGAGTTGCAGGCCACCGGGGAGCTGTTTTTT. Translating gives CASSELQATGELFF.